The 3 T cell receptor beta chains listed next were all sequenced from one sample in a study of cytomegalovirus exposure and HLA in healthy donors. The PCR had 60 Vbeta and 13 Jbeta primers. TCRdb's copy holds only in-frame clones and misses some; the assay was immunoSEQ multiplex PCR. The sample yields 140,000 to 150,000 clones, over 60% seen once. Sequenced: PBMCs. Receptors originate from a man aged 35 to 55 in good health and CMV-seropositive.

This chain connects TRBV9 to TRBJ2-1, with D possibly matching TRBD1 (5 bases). This CDR3 is built from 15 residues. The V and J ends lost 4 bases and 3 bases respectively, with 14 bases between them. From germline, CDR1 is SGDLS and CDR2 YYNGEE. The CDR3 sequence: CASSPQPDSYNEQFF. The CDR3 DNA follows: TGTGCCAGCAGCCCGCAACCCGACAGCTACAATGAGCAGTTCTTC.

The chain carries TRBV9 and TRBJ2-2; 14 bases are a match to TRBD2. Germline loops: CDR1 SGDLS, CDR2 YYNGEE. Germline trimming cut 3 bases from V and 1 base from J; bases unmatched to any gene: 5. This CDR3 has 18 amino acids. The CDR3 protein is CASSAGLAGVLNTGELFF. The CDR3 region has the DNA TGTGCCAGCAGCGCGGGACTAGCGGGAGTTTTGAACACCGGGGAGCTGTTTTTT. Filled out from reference TRBV9 and TRBJ2-2, the complete variable domain reads DSGVTQTPKHLITATGQRVTLRCSPRSGDLSVYWYQQSLDQGLQFLIQYYNGEERAKGNILERFSAQQFPDLHSELNLSSLELGDSALYFCASSAGLAGVLNTGELFFGEGSRLTVL.

The V gene is TRBV9, the J gene TRBJ2-5, with D possibly being TRBD2 (7 bases). The germline V gene encodes CDR1 SGDLS and CDR2 YYNGEE. V was pared by 0 bases and J by 4 bases, with 16 bases between. CDR3 length: 16 amino acids. DNA for the CDR3: TGTGCCAGCAGCGTAGGAGAGGGGGGGGGACCAGAGACCCAGTACTTC. It codes for CASSVGEGGGPETQYF.